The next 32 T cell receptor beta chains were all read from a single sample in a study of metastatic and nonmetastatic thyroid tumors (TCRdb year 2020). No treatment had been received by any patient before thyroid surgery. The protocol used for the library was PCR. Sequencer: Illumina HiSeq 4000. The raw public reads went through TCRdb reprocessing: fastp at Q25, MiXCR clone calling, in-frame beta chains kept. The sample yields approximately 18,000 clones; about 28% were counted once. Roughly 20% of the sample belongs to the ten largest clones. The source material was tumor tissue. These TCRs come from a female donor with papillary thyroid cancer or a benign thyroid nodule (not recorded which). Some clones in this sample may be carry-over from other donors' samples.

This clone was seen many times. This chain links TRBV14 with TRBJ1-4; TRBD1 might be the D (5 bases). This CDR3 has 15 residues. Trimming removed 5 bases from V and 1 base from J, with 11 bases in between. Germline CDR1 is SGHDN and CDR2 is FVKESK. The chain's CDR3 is CASSRQDRTNEKLFF. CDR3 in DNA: TGTGCCAGCAGCAGACAAGACAGAACTAATGAAAAACTGTTTTTT. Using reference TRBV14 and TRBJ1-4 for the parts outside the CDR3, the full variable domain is EAGVTQFPSHSVIEKGQTVTLRCDPISGHDNLYWYRRVMGKEIKFLLHFVKESKQDESGMPNNRFLAERTGGTYSTLKVQPAELEDSGVYFCASSRQDRTNEKLFFGSGTQLSVL.

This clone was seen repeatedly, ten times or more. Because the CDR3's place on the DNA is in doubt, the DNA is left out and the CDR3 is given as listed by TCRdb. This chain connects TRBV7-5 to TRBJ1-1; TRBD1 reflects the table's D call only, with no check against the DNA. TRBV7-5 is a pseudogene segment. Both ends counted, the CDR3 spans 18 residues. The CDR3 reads CISVPEAKNQGMRTEAFF.

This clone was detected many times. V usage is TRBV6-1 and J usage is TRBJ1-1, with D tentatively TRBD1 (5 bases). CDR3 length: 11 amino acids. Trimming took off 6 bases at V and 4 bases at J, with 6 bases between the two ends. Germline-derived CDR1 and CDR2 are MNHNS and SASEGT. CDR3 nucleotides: TGTGCCAGCAGGGGGGGCACTGAAGCTTTCTTT. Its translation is CASRGGTEAFF.

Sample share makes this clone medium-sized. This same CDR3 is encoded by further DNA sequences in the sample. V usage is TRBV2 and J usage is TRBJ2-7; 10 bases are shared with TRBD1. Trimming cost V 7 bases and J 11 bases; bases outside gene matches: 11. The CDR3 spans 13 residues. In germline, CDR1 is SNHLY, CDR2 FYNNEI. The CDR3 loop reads CASIRDRGSREYF. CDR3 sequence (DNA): TGTGCCAGCATTCGGGACAGGGGTTCTAGGGAGTACTTC. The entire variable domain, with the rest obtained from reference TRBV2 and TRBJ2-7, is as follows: EPEVTQTPSHQVTQMGQEVILRCVPISNHLYFYWYRQILGQKVEFLVSFYNNEISEKSEIFDDQFSVERPDGSNFTLKIRSTKLEDSAMYFCASIRDRGSREYFGPGTRLTVT.

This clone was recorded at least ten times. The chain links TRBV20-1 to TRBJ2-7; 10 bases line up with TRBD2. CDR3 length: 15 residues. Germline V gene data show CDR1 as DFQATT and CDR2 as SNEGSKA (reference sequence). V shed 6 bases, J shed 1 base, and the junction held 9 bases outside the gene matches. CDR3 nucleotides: TGCAGTGCCGTCTCGACTAGCGGGTTTTCCTACGAGCAGTACTTC. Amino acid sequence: CSAVSTSGFSYEQYF.

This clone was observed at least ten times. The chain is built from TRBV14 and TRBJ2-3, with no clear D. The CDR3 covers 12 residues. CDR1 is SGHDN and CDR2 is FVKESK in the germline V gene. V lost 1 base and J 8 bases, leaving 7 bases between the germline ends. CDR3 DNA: TGTGCCAGCAGCCAAGGCGCCGGTACGCAGTATTTT. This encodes CASSQGAGTQYF.

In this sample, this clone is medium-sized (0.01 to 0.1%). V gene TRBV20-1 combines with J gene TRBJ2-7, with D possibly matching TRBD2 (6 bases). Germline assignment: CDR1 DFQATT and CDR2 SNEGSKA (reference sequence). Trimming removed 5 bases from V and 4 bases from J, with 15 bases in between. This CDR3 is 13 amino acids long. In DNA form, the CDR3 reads TGCAGTGCTCCGAGACTAGAAGGGTACGAGCAGTACTTC. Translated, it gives CSAPRLEGYEQYF.

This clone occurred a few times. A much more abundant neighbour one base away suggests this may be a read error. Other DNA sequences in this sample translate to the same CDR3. The CDR3 region has the DNA TGTGCCAGCAGCCCTCAAGGTAGGGCAGATACGCAGTATTTT. Its protein product is CASSPQGRADTQYF. J is TRBJ2-3 and V is TRBV25-1, with D unclear. The CDR3 covers 14 residues. Germline-derived CDR1 and CDR2 are MGHDK and SYGVNS. V was shortened by 6 bases and J by 4 bases, with 14 bases between the two germline ends.

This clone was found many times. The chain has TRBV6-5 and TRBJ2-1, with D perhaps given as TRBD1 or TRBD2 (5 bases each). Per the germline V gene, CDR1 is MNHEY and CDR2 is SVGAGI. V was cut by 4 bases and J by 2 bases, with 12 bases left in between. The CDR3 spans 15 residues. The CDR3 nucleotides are TGTGCCAGCAGTTCCGCCCGGGACGCCTACAATGAGCAGTTCTTC. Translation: CASSSARDAYNEQFF.

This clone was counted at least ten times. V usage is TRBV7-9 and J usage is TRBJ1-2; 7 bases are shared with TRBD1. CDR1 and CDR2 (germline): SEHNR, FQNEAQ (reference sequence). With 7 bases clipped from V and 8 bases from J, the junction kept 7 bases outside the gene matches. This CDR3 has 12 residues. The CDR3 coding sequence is TGTGCCAGCAAACAGGGGTCGGAAGGCTACACCTTC. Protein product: CASKQGSEGYTF.

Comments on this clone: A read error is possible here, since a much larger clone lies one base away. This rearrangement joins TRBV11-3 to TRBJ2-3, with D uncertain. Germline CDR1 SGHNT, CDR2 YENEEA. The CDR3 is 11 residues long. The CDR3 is CASSFEDTHYF. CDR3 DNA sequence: TGTGCCAGCAGCTTCGAAGATACGCACTATTTT.

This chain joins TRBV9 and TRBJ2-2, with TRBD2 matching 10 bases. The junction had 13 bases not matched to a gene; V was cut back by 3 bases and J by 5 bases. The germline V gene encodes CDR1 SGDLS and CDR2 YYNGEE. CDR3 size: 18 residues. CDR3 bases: TGTGCCAGCAGCGGCGGAGGAGGACTAGCGGAGAAAACCGGGGAGCTGTTTTTT. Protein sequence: CASSGGGGLAEKTGELFF.

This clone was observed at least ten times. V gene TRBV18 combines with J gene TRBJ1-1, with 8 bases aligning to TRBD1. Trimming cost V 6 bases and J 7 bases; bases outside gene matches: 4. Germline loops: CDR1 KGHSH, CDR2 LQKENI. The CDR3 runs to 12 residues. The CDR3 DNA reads TGTGCCAGCTCGCCGGACAGGGTTGAAGCTTTCTTT. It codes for CASSPDRVEAFF.

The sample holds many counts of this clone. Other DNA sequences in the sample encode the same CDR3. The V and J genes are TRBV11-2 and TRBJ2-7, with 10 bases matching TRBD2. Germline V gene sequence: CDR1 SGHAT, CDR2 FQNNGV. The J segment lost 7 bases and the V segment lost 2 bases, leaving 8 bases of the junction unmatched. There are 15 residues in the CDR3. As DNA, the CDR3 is TGTGCCAGCAGCTTATTGAGCGGGGGGGCTACGGAGCAGTACTTC. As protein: CASSLLSGGATEQYF.

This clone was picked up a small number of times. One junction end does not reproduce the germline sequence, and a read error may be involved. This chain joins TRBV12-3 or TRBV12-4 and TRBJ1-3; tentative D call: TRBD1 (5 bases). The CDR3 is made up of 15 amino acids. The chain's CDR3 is CASSQSDSSVNTIYF. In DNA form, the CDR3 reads TGTGCCAGCAGTCAAAGTGACAGCTCTGTAAACACCATATATTTT.

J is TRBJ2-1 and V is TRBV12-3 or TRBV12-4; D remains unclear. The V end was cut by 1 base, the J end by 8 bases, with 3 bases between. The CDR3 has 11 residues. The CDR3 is CASSLVHEQFF. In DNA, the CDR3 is TGTGCCAGCAGTTTAGTACATGAGCAGTTCTTC.

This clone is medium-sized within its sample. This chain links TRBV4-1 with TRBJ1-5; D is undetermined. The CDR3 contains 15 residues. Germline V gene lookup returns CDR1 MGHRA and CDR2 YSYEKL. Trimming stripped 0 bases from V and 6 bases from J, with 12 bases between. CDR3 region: CASSQDAGMGQPQHF. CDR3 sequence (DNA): TGCGCCAGCAGCCAAGATGCCGGGATGGGTCAGCCCCAGCATTTT.

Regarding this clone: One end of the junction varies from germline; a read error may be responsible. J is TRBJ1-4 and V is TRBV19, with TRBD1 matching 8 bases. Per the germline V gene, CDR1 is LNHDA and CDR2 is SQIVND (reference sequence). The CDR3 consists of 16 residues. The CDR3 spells CVSSIRYGQGIEKLFF. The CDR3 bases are TGTGTCAGTAGTATAAGATATGGACAGGGAATTGAAAAACTGTTTTTT.

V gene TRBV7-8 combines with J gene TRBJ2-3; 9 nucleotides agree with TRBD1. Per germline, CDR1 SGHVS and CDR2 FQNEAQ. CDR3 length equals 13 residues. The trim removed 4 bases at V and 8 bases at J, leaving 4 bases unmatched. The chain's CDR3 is CASSSGQGGTQYF. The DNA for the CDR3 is TGTGCCAGCAGCTCGGGACAGGGAGGTACGCAGTATTTT.

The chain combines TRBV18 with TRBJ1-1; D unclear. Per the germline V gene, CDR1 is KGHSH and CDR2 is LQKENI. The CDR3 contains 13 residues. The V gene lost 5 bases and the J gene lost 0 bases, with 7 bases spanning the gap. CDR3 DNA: TGTGCCAGCTCAGAGGCATTGAACACTGAAGCTTTCTTT. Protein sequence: CASSEALNTEAFF.

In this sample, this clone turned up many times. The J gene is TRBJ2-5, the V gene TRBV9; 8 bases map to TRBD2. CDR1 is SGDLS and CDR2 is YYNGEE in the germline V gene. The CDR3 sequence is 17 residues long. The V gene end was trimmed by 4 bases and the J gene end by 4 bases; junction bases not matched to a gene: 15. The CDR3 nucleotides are TGTGCCAGCAGCCCTACGACTTTGGCGGGGGGCTTAGAGACCCAGTACTTC. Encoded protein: CASSPTTLAGGLETQYF.

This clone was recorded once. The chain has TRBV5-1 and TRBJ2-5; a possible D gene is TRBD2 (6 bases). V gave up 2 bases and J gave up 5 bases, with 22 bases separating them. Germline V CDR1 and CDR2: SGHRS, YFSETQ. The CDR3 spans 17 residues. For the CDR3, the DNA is TGCGCCAGCAGCTTTGGCGCCGGGGAGGCCATTATGGAGACCCAGTACTTC. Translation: CASSFGAGEAIMETQYF.

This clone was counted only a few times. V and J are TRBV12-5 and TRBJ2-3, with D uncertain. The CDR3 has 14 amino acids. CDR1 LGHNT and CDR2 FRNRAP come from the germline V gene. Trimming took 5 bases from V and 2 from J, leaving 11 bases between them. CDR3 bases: TGTGCTAGTGGTCCCGGTTCCATCACAGATACGCAGTATTTT. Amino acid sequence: CASGPGSITDTQYF.

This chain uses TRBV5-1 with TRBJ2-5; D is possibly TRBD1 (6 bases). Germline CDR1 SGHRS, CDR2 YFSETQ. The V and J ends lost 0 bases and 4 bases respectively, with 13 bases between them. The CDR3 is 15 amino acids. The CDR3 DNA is TGCGCCAGCAGCTTGGTAGGGGGTGGTGGAGAGACCCAGTACTTC. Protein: CASSLVGGGGETQYF.

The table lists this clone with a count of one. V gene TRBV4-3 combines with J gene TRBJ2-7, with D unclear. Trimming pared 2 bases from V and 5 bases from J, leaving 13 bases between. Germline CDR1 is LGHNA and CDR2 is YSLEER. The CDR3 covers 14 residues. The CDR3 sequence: CASSQSRYWDEQYF. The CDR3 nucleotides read TGCGCCAGCAGCCAAAGCCGCTACTGGGACGAGCAGTACTTC.

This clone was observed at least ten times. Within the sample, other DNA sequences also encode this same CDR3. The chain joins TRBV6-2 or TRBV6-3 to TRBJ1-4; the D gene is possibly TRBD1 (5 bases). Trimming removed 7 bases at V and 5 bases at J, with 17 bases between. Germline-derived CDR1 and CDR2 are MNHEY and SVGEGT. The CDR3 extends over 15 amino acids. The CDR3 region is CASNAAGTGNEKLFF. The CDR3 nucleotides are TGTGCCAGCAACGCAGCCGGGACGGGGAATGAAAAACTGTTTTTT.

CDR3 bases: TGTGCCAGCAGCTTAAACGGCTGCGGGATTGTGGCAGATACGCAGTATTTT. Amino acids: CASSLNGCGIVADTQYF. The V call is TRBV7-3, the J call TRBJ2-3, with a weak D call TRBD2 (6 bases). The CDR3 is made up of 17 amino acids. Trimming removed 1 base at V and 4 bases at J, with 18 bases between. Looked up from germline, CDR1 is SGHTA and CDR2 is FQGTGA.

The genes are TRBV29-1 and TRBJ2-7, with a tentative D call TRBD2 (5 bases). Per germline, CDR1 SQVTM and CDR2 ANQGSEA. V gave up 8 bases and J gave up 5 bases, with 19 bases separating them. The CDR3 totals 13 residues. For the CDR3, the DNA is TGCAGCTGTCTAACCGGGAACTTTGACGAGCAGTACTTC. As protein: CSCLTGNFDEQYF.

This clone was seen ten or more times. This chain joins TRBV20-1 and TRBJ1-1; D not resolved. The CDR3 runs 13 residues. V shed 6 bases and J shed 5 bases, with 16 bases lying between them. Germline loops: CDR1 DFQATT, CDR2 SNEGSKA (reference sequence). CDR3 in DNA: TGCAGTGCCCCGGCGAGGGCGATAACTGAAGCTTTCTTT. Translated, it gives CSAPARAITEAFF.

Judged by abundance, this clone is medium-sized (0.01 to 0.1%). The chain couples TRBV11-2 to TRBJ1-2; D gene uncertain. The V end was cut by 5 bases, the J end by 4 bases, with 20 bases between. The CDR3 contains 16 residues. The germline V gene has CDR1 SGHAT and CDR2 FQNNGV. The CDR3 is CASSPPTWGTSYGYTF. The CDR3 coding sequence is TGTGCCAGCAGCCCCCCTACGTGGGGAACATCCTATGGCTACACCTTC.

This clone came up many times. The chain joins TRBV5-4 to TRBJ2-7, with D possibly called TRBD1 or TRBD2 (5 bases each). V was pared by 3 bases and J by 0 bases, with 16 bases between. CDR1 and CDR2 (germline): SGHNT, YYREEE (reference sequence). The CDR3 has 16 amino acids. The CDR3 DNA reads TGTGCCAGCAGCTCTCCAGTCGGGACCTCCTCCTACGAGCAGTACTTC. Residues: CASSSPVGTSSYEQYF.

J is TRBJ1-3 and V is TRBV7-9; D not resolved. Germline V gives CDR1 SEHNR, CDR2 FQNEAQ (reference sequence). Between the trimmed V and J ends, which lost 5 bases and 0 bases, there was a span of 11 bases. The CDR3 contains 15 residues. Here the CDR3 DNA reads TGTGCCAGCAGCCCCGGACTGACCTCTGGAAACACCATATATTTT. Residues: CASSPGLTSGNTIYF.